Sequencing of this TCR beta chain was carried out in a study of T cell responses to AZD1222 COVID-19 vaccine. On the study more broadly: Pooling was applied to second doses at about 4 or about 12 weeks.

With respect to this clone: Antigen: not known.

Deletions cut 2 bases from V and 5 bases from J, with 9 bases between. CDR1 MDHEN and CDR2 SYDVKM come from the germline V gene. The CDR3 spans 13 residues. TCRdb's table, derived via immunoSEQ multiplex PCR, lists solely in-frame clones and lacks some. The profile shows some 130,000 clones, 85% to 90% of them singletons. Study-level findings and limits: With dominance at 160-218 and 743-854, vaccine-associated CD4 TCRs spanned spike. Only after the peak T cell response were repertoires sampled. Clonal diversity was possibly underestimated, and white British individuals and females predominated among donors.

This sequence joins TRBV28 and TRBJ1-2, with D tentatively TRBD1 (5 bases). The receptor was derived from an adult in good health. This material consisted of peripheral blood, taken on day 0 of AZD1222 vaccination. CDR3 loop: CASSLTGLYGYTF. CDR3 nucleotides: TGTGCCAGCAGTTTAACAGGCCTATATGGCTACACCTTC.